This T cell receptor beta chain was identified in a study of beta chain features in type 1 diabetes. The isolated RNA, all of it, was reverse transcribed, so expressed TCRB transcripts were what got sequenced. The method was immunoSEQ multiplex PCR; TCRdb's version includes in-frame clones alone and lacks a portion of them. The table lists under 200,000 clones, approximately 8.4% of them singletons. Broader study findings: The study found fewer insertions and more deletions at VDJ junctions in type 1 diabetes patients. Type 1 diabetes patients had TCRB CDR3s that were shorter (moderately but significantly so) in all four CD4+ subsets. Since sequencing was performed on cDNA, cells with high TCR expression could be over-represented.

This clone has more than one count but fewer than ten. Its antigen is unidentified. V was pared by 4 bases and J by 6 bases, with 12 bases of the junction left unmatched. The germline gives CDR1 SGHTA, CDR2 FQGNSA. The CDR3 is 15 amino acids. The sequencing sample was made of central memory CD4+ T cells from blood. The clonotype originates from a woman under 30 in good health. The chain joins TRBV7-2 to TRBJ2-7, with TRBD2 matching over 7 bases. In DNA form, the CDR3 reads TGTGCCAGCAGCTCCGGGACTACTGTAAGGGTCGAGCAGTACTTC. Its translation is CASSSGTTVRVEQYF.